These T cell receptor beta chains were read from a single sample in a study of T cell changes during pregnancy in multiple sclerosis. Repertoires were generated with immunoSEQ multiplex PCR, while TCRdb's copy carries only in-frame clones and drops some. The sample records some 83,000 clones, about 89% being singletons. Sample: PBMCs, taken in the first trimester of pregnancy. The receptors derive from a female donor in good health, serving as a control in a pregnancy study. Some clones in this sample may be carry-over from other donors' samples. The CDR3 runs from the conserved cysteine through the conserved F or W. A D gene is named only where the DNA matches it firmly. Expanded clones get a size class; other rows say once, few or many, or leave the size out.

TRBV11-1,TRBJ2-7,NA,TRBD1,CASSSPYRGQSSYEQYF,TGTGCCAGCAGCTCCCCCTACAGGGGGCAGAGCTCCTACGAGCAGTACTTC
TRBV5-1,TRBJ2-7,NA,TRBD1,CASSRTDRAGEQYF,TGCGCCAGCAGCCGGACGGACAGGGCGGGGGAGCAGTACTTC
TRBV5-4,TRBJ2-3,NA,TRBD2,CASSLAGFKDTQYF,TGTGCCAGCAGCTTAGCGGGATTCAAAGATACGCAGTATTTT
TRBV18,TRBJ1-1,once,NA,CASLGGFSNTEAFF,TGTGCCAGCTTAGGCGGATTCTCGAACACTGAAGCTTTCTTT
TRBV6-1,TRBJ2-3,NA,TRBD2,CASRGGSGLTDTQYF,TGTGCCAGCAGGGGGGGTAGCGGGCTCACAGATACGCAGTATTTT
TRBV7-6,TRBJ2-5,NA,TRBD1,CASSLGWTGGEETQYF,TGTGCCAGCAGCTTAGGGTGGACAGGGGGGGAGGAGACCCAGTACTTC
TRBV19,TRBJ1-2,NA,TRBD1,CASSISTGVAYGYTF,TGTGCCAGTAGTATAAGTACAGGGGTAGCCTATGGCTACACCTTC
TRBV6-6,TRBJ1-3,NA,NA,CASSSSRSSGNTIYF,TGTGCCAGCAGTTCCTCCCGGAGCTCTGGAAACACCATATATTTT
TRBV11-2,TRBJ1-2,NA,TRBD1,CASSLAQPGTGVDGYTF,TGTGCCAGCAGCTTAGCCCAGCCCGGGACAGGGGTAGATGGCTACACCTTC
TRBV4-1,TRBJ2-7,NA,TRBD2,CASSQVAGVFHEQYF,TGCGCCAGCAGCCAAGTCGCGGGGGTTTTTCACGAGCAGTACTTC
TRBV5-5,TRBJ1-1,NA,NA,CASSFAAREAFF,TGTGCCAGCAGCTTTGCGGCCAGAGAAGCTTTCTTT
TRBV5-1,TRBJ2-1,NA,NA,CASSRDFSYNEQFF,TGCGCCAGCTCTCGGGACTTCTCCTACAATGAGCAGTTCTTC
TRBV5-4,TRBJ1-2,NA,NA,CASSLTEEYGYTF,TGTGCCAGCAGCCTGACAGAAGAGTATGGCTACACCTTC
TRBV7-9,TRBJ2-1,few,NA,CASALELNEQFF,TGTGCCAGCGCATTAGAGCTAAATGAGCAGTTCTTC
TRBV12-1,TRBJ1-6,NA,NA,CASSYLHTPGVSNSPLHF,TGTGCCAGCAGCTACCTCCACACTCCAGGGGTTAGTAATTCACCCCTCCACTTT
TRBV13,TRBJ1-2,NA,NA,CASSLGAHYGYTF,TGTGCCAGCAGCTTAGGGGCCCACTATGGCTACACCTTC
TRBV5-4,TRBJ1-1,NA,NA,CASSSPGQLNTEAFF,TGTGCCAGCAGCTCCCCGGGACAACTAAACACTGAAGCTTTCTTT
TRBV4-2,TRBJ1-3,NA,NA,CASSQEGSRSGNTIYF,TGTGCCAGCAGCCAAGAGGGGAGTCGCTCTGGAAACACCATATATTTT
TRBV6-5,TRBJ1-1,once,TRBD1,CASSYPADRGTEAFF,TGTGCCAGCAGTTACCCTGCGGACAGGGGGACTGAAGCTTTCTTT
TRBV13,TRBJ1-2,NA,TRBD1,CASRSGTGTYGYTF,TGTGCCAGCAGATCCGGGACAGGGACGTATGGCTACACCTTC
TRBV27,TRBJ2-1,NA,TRBD2,CASSLVAGGLGEQFF,TGTGCCAGCAGTTTGGTAGCGGGGGGGCTTGGTGAGCAGTTCTTC
TRBV6-1,TRBJ1-2,NA,NA,CASSETPGTNYGYTF,TGTGCCAGCAGTGAGACTCCCGGGACAAACTATGGCTACACCTTC
TRBV7-3,TRBJ2-3,NA,NA,CASSLTPLTRTDTQYF,TGTGCCAGCAGCTTAACGCCTTTGACTAGGACAGATACGCAGTATTTT
TRBV2,TRBJ1-4,NA,NA,CANLEDEGEKLFF,TGTGCCAACCTGGAAGACGAGGGTGAAAAACTGTTTTTT
TRBV6-6,TRBJ2-1,NA,NA,CASSYQGSSYNEQFF,TGTGCCAGCAGTTACCAGGGATCCTCCTACAATGAGCAGTTCTTC
TRBV6-1,TRBJ2-7,NA,NA,CASSERHSYEQYF,TGTGCCAGCAGTGAAAGGCACAGCTACGAGCAGTACTTC
TRBV11-2,TRBJ2-5,NA,NA,CASSADSFQETQYF,TGTGCCAGCAGCGCTGACTCCTTCCAAGAGACCCAGTACTTC
TRBV7-9,TRBJ2-7,NA,TRBD2,CATKSGGNHEQYF,TGTGCCACCAAGTCCGGGGGGAACCACGAGCAGTACTTC
TRBV28,TRBJ2-7,NA,NA,CASRGTFLYEQYF,TGTGCCAGCCGCGGGACGTTCCTTTACGAGCAGTACTTC
TRBV27,TRBJ2-7,NA,NA,CASSSHSRYEQYF,TGTGCCAGCAGTTCCCACTCTAGATACGAGCAGTACTTC
TRBV27,TRBJ1-6,NA,TRBD1,CASSLQGAYNSPLHF,TGTGCCAGCAGTCTACAGGGGGCGTATAATTCACCCCTCCACTTT
TRBV19,TRBJ1-2,once,NA,CASSISRGGYTF,TGTGCCAGTAGTATCTCCAGGGGAGGCTACACCTTC
TRBV27,TRBJ1-2,NA,NA,CASSLPGNGYTF,TGTGCCAGCAGTTTACCCGGGAATGGCTACACCTTC
TRBV6-6,TRBJ2-7,NA,NA,CATRYSLPYEQYF,TGTGCCACCAGGTACAGCTTGCCTTACGAGCAGTACTTC
TRBV19,TRBJ1-5,NA,NA,CASSIRDSNQPQHF,TGTGCCAGTAGTATCCGGGATAGCAATCAGCCCCAGCATTTT
TRBV14,TRBJ2-3,NA,NA,CASSQDPPTGSLSTDTQYF,TGTGCCAGCAGCCAAGACCCCCCTACAGGTTCCCTTAGCACAGATACGCAGTATTTT
TRBV30,TRBJ1-5,NA,NA,CAWSFQGSRGPQHF,TGTGCCTGGAGTTTTCAGGGGTCTAGGGGGCCCCAGCATTTT
TRBV6-4,TRBJ2-1,NA,TRBD2,CASSDLPTSGEDGEQFF,TGTGCCAGCAGTGACCTCCCAACTAGCGGGGAAGATGGTGAGCAGTTCTTC
TRBV6-5,TRBJ1-1,NA,NA,CASGRGEAFF,TGTGCCTCCGGGAGGGGTGAAGCTTTCTTT
TRBV7-3,TRBJ2-3,NA,NA,CASSPDGPPADTQYF,TGTGCCAGCAGCCCCGATGGCCCCCCAGCAGATACGCAGTATTTT
TRBV7-3,TRBJ1-1,NA,TRBD1,CASSAGTEVEAFF,TGTGCCAGCAGTGCCGGGACAGAGGTTGAAGCTTTCTTT
TRBV5-4,TRBJ2-1,many,TRBD2,CASSTLTSGSGDEQFF,TGTGCCAGCAGCACCCTGACTAGCGGGAGTGGTGATGAGCAGTTCTTC
TRBV18,TRBJ2-2,NA,TRBD2,CASSSGGTGELFF,TGTGCCAGCTCAAGCGGGGGGACCGGGGAGCTGTTTTTT
TRBV7-2,TRBJ2-7,NA,NA,CASSKGRGSYEQYF,TGTGCCAGCAGTAAAGGACGGGGCTCCTACGAGCAGTACTTC
TRBV5-5,TRBJ2-2,once,TRBD1,CASRPTGVRTGELFF,TGTGCCAGCAGACCCACAGGGGTGCGGACCGGGGAGCTGTTTTTT
TRBV7-6,TRBJ2-3,NA,TRBD1,CASSPRLLSGTGGTDTQYF,TGTGCCAGCAGCCCCCGCCTCCTTTCCGGGACAGGGGGCACAGATACGCAGTATTTT
TRBV11-2,TRBJ2-7,NA,NA,CASSLLARGASYEQYF,TGTGCCAGCAGCTTACTCGCCAGGGGGGCTTCGTACGAGCAGTACTTC
TRBV30,TRBJ1-6,NA,NA,CAWTGINSPLHF,TGTGCCTGGACAGGGATCAATTCACCCCTCCACTTT